The sample holds one count of the clone carrying this TCR beta chain. Antigen specificity is unknown. The source of the sample is a study of cytomegalovirus exposure and HLA in healthy donors. V was cut by 6 bases and J by 0 bases, with 17 bases left in between. CDR1 is MNHEY, CDR2 SMNVEV, per germline (reference sequence). The CDR3 length is 16 residues. Primers included in the PCR were 60 Vbeta and 13 Jbeta primers. Produced via immunoSEQ multiplex PCR; TCRdb's table is partial and in-frame only. The sample has some 120,000 clones, more than 75% seen once. Regarding the study as a whole: Roughly uniform depth of sequencing across donors was assumed in presence/absence analyses. In vitro work confirmed that a few CMV-associated chains recognize CMV antigens. In a later analysis, specific HLA alleles were associated with approximately 16,000 TCR beta sequences at a 0.05 false discovery rate.

The specimen sequenced was PBMCs. The gene calls are TRBV27 and TRBJ1-1; D uncertain. This sequence originates from a young man in good health and CMV-seropositive. CDR3 DNA sequence: TGTGCCAGCAGCCCATCACCCCCACGGTTGAACACTGAAGCTTTCTTT. Its translation: CASSPSPPRLNTEAFF.